These 8 T cell receptor beta chains were sequenced from one sample in a study of T cell changes during pregnancy in multiple sclerosis (dated by TCRdb to the late 2010s). Libraries were made using the immunoSEQ multiplex PCR assay. TCRdb retrieved this table from immuneACCESS and kept in-frame rearrangements only. Not all clones are present; in checked studies, unresolved V genes account for under half, and no reason is known for the remainder. Across this sample there are more than 25,000 clones, with roughly 91% seen only once. The ten largest clones capture under 5% of the sample. This specimen was CD8+ T cells from peripheral blood mononuclear cells, taken in the second trimester of pregnancy. The source is a female donor in good health, enrolled as a control in a pregnancy study.

This chain joins TRBV5-4 and TRBJ1-2; weak D call: TRBD1 (5 bases). V lost 4 bases and J lost 8, with 12 bases in between. The CDR3 length is 12 residues. Germline CDR1 SGHNT, CDR2 YYREEE (reference sequence). Here the CDR3 DNA reads TGTGCCAGCAGCACCCAGGGTGACGGCTACACCTTC. This gives the protein CASSTQGDGYTF.

This clone is a singleton in its sample. This sequence joins TRBV7-9 and TRBJ2-5; the D gene is possibly TRBD1 (6 bases). Germline V gene lookup returns CDR1 SEHNR and CDR2 FQNEAQ (reference sequence). CDR3 length equals 13 residues. V was trimmed by 1 base and J by 5 bases, leaving 8 bases between them. The CDR3: CASSLGGGETQYF. CDR3 in DNA: TGTGCCAGCAGCTTAGGAGGGGGTGAGACCCAGTACTTC.

The rearrangement uses TRBV7-3 and TRBJ2-3; no firm D call. There are 12 residues in the CDR3. V shed 5 bases and J shed 7 bases, with 10 bases lying between them. Per the germline V gene, CDR1 is SGHTA and CDR2 is FQGTGA. The CDR3 is CASSPGSYTQYF. CDR3 coding DNA: TGTGCCAGCAGCCCCGGGTCGTATACGCAGTATTTT.

J is TRBJ2-1 and V is TRBV29-1, with D possibly TRBD1 on 7 matching bases. V was pared by 3 bases and J by 2 bases, with 11 bases between. Germline V gene lookup returns CDR1 SQVTM and CDR2 ANQGSEA. CDR3 size: 14 residues. The CDR3 spells CSVEPGGTYNEQFF. Written as DNA, the CDR3 is TGCAGCGTTGAGCCAGGGGGGACCTACAATGAGCAGTTCTTC.

This sequence joins TRBV7-6 and TRBJ1-6; 7 bases match TRBD1. CDR3 length: 14 residues. The V and J ends lost 5 bases and 6 bases, in that order; junction bases with no gene match: 4. Germline assignment: CDR1 SGHVS and CDR2 FNYEAQ. The CDR3 DNA sequence: TGTGCCAGCAGCGCGAGACAGGGTAATTCACCCCTCCACTTT. The encoded protein is CASSARQGNSPLHF. Filled out from reference TRBV7-6 and TRBJ1-6, the complete variable domain reads GAGVSQSPRYKVTKRGQDVALRCDPISGHVSLYWYRQALGQGPEFLTYFNYEAQQDKSGLPNDRFSAERPEGSISTLTIQRTEQRDSAMYRCASSARQGNSPLHFGNGTRLTVT.

The V gene is TRBV5-4, the J gene TRBJ1-2; tentative D call: TRBD1 (6 bases). V dropped 4 bases and J dropped 1 base, with 14 bases sitting between them. The CDR3 is made up of 15 amino acids. Germline loops: CDR1 SGHNT, CDR2 YYREEE (reference sequence). As DNA, the CDR3 is TGTGCCAGCAGCGAGCGACAGGATAGTAACTATGGCTACACCTTC. Encoded protein: CASSERQDSNYGYTF.

The sample holds one count of this clone. The chain recombines TRBV5-6 with TRBJ2-5; 11 positions match TRBD1. CDR1 SGHDT and CDR2 YYEEEE come from the germline V gene. The CDR3 runs 16 residues. The trim removed 3 bases at V and 5 bases at J, leaving 9 bases unmatched. The CDR3 DNA follows: TGTGCCAGCAGCTGGGCCCCTGGGGACAGGGGGGAGACCCAGTACTTC. Its translation: CASSWAPGDRGETQYF.

A few counts support this clone. The rearrangement joins TRBV4-2 to TRBJ2-7; 10 bases line up with TRBD2. Trimming cost V 0 bases and J 2 bases; bases outside gene matches: 7. The V gene's germline CDR1 is LGHNA and CDR2 YNFKEQ. This CDR3 is 17 amino acids long. The CDR3 region is CASSQEIVAGGPYEQYF. The CDR3 nucleotides are TGTGCCAGCAGCCAAGAAATTGTAGCGGGGGGTCCCTACGAGCAGTACTTC.